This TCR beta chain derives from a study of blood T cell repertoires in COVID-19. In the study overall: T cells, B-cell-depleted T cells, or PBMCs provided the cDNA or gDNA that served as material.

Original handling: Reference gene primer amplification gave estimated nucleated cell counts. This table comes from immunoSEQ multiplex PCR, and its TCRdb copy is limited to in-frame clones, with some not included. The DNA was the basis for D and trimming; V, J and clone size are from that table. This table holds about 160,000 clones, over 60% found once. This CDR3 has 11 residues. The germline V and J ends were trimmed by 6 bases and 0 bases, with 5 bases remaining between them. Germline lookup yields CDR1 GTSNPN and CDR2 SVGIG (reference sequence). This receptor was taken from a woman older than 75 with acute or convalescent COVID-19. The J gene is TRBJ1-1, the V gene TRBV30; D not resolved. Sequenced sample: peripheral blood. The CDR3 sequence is CACLMNTEAFF. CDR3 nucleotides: TGTGCCTGCCTAATGAACACTGAAGCTTTCTTT.